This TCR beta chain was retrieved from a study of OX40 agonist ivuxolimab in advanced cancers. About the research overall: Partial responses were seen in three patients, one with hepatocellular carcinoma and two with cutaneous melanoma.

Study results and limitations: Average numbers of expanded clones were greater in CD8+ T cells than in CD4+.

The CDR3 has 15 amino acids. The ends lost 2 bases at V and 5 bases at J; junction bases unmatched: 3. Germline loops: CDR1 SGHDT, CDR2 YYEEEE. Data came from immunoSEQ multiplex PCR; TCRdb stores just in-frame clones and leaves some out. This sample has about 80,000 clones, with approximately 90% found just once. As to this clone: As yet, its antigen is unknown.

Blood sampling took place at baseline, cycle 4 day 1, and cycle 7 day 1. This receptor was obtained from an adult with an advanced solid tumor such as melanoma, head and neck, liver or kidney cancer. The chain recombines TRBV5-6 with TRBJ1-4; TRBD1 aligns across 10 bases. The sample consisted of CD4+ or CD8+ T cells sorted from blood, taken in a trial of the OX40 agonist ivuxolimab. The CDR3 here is CASSFWTGGNEKLFF. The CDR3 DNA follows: TGTGCCAGCAGCTTTTGGACAGGGGGGAATGAAAAACTGTTTTTT.